This T cell receptor beta chain was captured by sequencing in a study of metastatic and nonmetastatic thyroid tumors. Across the whole study: Comparison of repertoires was carried out across blood and tumor or nodule tissue from malignant and benign thyroid patients.

There are 16 residues in the CDR3. Looked up from germline, CDR1 is MNHEY and CDR2 is SMNVEV (reference sequence). V trimming: 10 bases; J trimming: 5 bases; junction bases outside the gene matches: 17. TCRdb re-analyzed the PCR reads using MiXCR. The table has roughly 12,000 clones, around 21% seen once. In this sample, this clone turned up a few times. Until they underwent thyroid surgery, no patient had received any treatment. The chain employs TRBV27 and TRBJ2-7; 10 nucleotides match TRBD2. The TCR was taken from a female donor with papillary thyroid cancer or a benign thyroid nodule (not recorded which). Some clones in this sample may be carry-over from other donors' samples. The specimen sequenced was adjacent normal tissue. DNA for the CDR3: TGTGCCACTTCCCAACTAGCGGGGAATTTTTTCGACGAGCAGTACTTC. Its protein is CATSQLAGNFFDEQYF.